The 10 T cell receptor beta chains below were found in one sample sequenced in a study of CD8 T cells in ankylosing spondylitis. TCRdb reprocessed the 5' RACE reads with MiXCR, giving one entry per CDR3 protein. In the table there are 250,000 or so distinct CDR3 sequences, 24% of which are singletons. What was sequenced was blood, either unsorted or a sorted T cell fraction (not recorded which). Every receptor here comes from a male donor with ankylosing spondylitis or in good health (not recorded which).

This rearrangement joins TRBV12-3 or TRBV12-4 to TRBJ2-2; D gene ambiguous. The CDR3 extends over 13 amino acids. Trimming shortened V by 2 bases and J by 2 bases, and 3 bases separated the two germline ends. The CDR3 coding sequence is TGTGCCAGCAGTTTATACAACACCGGGGAGCTGTTTTTT. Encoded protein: CASSLYNTGELFF.

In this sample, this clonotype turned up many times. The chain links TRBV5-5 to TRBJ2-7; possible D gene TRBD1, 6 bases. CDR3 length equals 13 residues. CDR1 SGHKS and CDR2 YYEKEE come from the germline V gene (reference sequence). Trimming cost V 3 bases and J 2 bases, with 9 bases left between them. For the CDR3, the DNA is TGTGCCAGCAGCTGGGACATTCCCTACGAGCAGTACTTC. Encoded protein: CASSWDIPYEQYF.

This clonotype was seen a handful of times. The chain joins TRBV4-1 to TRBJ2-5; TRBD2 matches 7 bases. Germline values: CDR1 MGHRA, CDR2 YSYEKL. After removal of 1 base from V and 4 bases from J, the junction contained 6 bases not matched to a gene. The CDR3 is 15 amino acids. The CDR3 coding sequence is TGCGCCAGCAGCCAAGCCGTCTCGGGGGGAGAGACCCAGTACTTC. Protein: CASSQAVSGGETQYF.

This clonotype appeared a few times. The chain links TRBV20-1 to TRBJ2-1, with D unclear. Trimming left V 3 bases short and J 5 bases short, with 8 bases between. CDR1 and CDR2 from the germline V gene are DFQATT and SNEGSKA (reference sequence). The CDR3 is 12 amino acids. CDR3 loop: CSASGPNNEQFF. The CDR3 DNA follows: TGCAGTGCTAGCGGACCGAACAATGAGCAGTTCTTC.

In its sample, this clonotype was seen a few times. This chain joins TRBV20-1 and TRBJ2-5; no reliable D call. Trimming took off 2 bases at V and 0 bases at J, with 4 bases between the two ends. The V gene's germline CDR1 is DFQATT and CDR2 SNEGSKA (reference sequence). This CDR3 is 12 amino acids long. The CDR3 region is CSARPDQETQYF. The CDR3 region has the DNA TGCAGTGCTAGACCAGACCAAGAGACCCAGTACTTC.

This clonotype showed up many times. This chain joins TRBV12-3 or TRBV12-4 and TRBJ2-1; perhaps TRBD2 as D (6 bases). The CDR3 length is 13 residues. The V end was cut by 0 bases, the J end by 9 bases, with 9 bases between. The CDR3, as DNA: TGTGCCAGCAGTTTAGCCCGGGGAGGTGAGCAGTTCTTC. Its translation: CASSLARGGEQFF.

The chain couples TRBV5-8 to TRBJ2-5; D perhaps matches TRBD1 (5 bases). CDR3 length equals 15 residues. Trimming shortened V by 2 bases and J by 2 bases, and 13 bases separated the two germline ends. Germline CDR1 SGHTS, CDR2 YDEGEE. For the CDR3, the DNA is TGTGCCAGCAGCTTTGAAACGAAGGGGCAAGAGACCCAGTACTTC. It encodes CASSFETKGQETQYF.

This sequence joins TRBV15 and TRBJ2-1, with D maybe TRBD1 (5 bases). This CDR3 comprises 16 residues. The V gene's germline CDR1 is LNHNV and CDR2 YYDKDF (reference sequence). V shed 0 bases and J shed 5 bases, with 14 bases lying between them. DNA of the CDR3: TGTGCCACCAGCAGAGATGCAGGGCCCCCTAACAATGAGCAGTTCTTC. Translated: CATSRDAGPPNNEQFF.

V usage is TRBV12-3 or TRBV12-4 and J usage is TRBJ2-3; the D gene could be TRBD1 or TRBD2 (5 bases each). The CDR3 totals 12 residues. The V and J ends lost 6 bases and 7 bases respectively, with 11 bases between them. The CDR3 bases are TGTGCCAGCAGCCTGGGACCAAATACGCAGTATTTT. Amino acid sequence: CASSLGPNTQYF.

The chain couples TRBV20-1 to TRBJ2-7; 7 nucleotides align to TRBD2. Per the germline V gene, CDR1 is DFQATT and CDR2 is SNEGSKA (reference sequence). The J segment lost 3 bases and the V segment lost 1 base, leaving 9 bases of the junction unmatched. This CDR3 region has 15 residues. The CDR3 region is CSARGQAGNSYEQYF. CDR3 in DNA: TGCAGTGCTAGAGGCCAAGCGGGGAACAGCTACGAGCAGTACTTC.